The 3 T cell receptor beta chains below all came from one sample that was sequenced in a study of OX40 agonist ivuxolimab in advanced cancers. Sequencing used immunoSEQ multiplex PCR; TCRdb keeps in-frame clones, though not all of them. The data hold 65,000 to 90,000 clones, with around 90% observed a single time. The specimen comprised CD4+ or CD8+ T cells sorted from blood, sampled in a trial of the OX40 agonist ivuxolimab. The source of these receptors is an adult with an advanced solid tumor such as melanoma, head and neck, liver or kidney cancer.

A single count supports this clone. V usage is TRBV27 and J usage is TRBJ1-1; D remains unclear. Trimming removed 2 bases at V and 1 base at J, with 8 bases between. This CDR3 contains 14 residues. Germline V gives CDR1 MNHEY, CDR2 SMNVEV (reference sequence). The CDR3 region has the DNA TGTGCCAGCAGTTTAATGTACGGGAACACTGAAGCTTTCTTT. It specifies CASSLMYGNTEAFF.

This rearrangement joins TRBV7-8 to TRBJ2-4, with 12 positions matching TRBD2. Trimming removed 0 bases from V and 1 base from J; junction bases left unmatched: 7. This CDR3 has 19 amino acids. Germline assignment: CDR1 SGHVS and CDR2 FQNEAQ. DNA of the CDR3: TGTGCCAGCAGCTTAGCCCTAGCGGGGGGGCCTTGGGCCAAAAACATTCAGTACTTC. Translated: CASSLALAGGPWAKNIQYF.

V usage is TRBV5-6 and J usage is TRBJ2-3; D may be TRBD1 (6 bases). This CDR3 spans 13 amino acids. Germline CDR1 and CDR2: SGHDT and YYEEEE. Trimming cost V 4 bases and J 7 bases, with 13 bases left between them. The DNA of the CDR3 is TGTGCCAGCAGCCCAAGGGACATAAATACGCAGTATTTT. The encoded protein is CASSPRDINTQYF.